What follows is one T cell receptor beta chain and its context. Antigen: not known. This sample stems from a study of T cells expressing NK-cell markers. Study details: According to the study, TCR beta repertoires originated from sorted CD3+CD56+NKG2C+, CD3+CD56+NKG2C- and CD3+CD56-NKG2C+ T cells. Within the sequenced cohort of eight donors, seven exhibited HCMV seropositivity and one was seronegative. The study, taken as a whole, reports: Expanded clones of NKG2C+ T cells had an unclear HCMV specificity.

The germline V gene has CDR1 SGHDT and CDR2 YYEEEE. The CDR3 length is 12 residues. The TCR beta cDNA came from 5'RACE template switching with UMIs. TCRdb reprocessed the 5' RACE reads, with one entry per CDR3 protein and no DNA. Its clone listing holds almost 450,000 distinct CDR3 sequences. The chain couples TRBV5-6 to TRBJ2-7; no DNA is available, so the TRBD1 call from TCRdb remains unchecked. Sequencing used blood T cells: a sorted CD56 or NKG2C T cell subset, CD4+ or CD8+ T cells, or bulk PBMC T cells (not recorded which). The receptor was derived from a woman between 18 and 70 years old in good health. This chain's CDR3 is CASSLADRGAYF.